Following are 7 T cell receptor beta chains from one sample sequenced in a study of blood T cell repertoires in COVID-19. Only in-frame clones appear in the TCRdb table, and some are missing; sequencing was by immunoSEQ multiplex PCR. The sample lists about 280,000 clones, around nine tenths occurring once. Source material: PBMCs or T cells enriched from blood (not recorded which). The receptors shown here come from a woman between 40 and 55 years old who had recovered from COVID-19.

The CDR3 DNA reads TGCGCCAGCAACGCAGGGGGCGGGGGCTACACCTTC. It codes for CASNAGGGGYTF. The chain joins TRBV5-1 to TRBJ1-2; 8 positions agree with TRBD1. CDR3 length equals 12 residues. Per the germline V gene, CDR1 is SGHRS and CDR2 is YFSETQ. V trimming: 6 bases; J trimming: 8 bases; junction bases outside the gene matches: 6.

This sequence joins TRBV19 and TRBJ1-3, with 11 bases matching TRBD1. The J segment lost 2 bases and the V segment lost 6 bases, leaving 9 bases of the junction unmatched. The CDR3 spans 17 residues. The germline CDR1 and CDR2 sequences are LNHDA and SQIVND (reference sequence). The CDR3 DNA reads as TGTGCCAGTAGGAAAGAACCGGGACAGGGGGCTGGAAACACCATATATTTT. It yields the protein CASRKEPGQGAGNTIYF.

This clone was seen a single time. CDR3 loop: CASRVQEGDTGELFF. The CDR3 DNA reads TGTGCCAGCAGGGTACAGGAGGGCGACACCGGGGAGCTGTTTTTT. This chain joins TRBV2 and TRBJ2-2; weak D call: TRBD2 (6 bases). There are 15 residues in the CDR3. Germline lookup yields CDR1 SNHLY and CDR2 FYNNEI. The germline V and J ends were trimmed by 6 bases and 3 bases, with 14 bases remaining between them.

The CDR3 spells CASSRTGWDSPLHF. The CDR3 DNA reads TGTGCCAGCAGCCGGACAGGATGGGATTCACCCCTCCACTTT. V is TRBV7-8 and J is TRBJ1-6; TRBD1 matches 7 bases. Germline trimming cut 5 bases from V and 8 bases from J; bases unmatched to any gene: 6. Germline CDR1 reads SGHVS; CDR2 reads FQNEAQ. This CDR3 is 14 amino acids long.

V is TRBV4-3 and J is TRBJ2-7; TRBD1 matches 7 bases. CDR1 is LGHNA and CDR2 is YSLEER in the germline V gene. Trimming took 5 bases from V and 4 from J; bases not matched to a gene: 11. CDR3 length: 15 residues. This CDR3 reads CASSTTQGRGYEQYF. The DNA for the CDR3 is TGCGCCAGCAGCACCACCCAGGGCAGGGGGTACGAGCAGTACTTC.

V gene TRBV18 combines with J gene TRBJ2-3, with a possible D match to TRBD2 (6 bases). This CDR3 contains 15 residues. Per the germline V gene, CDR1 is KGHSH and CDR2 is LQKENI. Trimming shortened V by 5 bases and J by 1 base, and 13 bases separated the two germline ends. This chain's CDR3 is CASSKDPGGTDTQYF. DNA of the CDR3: TGTGCCAGCTCAAAGGACCCGGGGGGCACAGATACGCAGTATTTT. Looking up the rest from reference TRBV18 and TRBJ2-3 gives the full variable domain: NAGVMQNPRHLVRRRGQEARLRCSPMKGHSHVYWYRQLPEEGLKFMVYLQKENIIDESGMPKERFSAEFPKEGPSILRIQQVVRGDSAAYFCASSKDPGGTDTQYFGPGTRLTVL.

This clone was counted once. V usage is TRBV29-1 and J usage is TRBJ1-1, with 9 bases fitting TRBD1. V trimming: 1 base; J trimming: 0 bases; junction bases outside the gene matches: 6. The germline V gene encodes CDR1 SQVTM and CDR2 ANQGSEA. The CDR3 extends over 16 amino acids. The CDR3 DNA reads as TGCAGCGTTGAAGGCTCCGGGACAGGGCTGAACACTGAAGCTTTCTTT. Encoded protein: CSVEGSGTGLNTEAFF.